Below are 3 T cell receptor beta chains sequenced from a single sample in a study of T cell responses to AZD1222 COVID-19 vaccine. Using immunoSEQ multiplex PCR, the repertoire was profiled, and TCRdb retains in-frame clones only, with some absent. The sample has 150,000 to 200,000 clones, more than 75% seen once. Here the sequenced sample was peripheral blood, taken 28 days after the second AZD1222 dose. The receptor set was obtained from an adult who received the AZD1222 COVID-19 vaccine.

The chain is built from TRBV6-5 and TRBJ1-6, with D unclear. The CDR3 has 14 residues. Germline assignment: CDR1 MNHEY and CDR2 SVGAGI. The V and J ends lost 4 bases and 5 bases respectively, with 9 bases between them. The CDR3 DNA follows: TGTGCCAGCAGTTTAGGGCAGAATAATTCACCCCTCCACTTT. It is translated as CASSLGQNNSPLHF.

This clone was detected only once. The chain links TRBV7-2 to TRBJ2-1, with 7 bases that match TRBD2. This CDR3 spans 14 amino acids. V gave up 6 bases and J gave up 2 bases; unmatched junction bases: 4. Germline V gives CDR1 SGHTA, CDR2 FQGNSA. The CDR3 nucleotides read TGTGCCAGCAGTGGGAGGGCAGCCTACAATGAGCAGTTCTTC. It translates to CASSGRAAYNEQFF. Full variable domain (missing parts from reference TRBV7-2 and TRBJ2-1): GAGVSQSPSNKVTEKGKDVELRCDPISGHTALYWYRQSLGQGLEFLIYFQGNSAPDKSGLPSDRFSAERTGGSVSTLTIQRTQQEDSAVYLCASSGRAAYNEQFFGPGTRLTVL.

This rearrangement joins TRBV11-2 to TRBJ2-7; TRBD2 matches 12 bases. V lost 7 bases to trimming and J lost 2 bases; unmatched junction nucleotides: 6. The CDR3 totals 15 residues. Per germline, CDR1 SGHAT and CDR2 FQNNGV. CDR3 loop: CASTPGLAGPYEQYF. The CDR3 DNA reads TGTGCCAGCACCCCCGGACTAGCGGGACCCTACGAGCAGTACTTC.